This T cell receptor beta chain was retrieved from a study of beta chain features in type 1 diabetes. Study outcomes and limitations: Moderate yet significant TCRB CDR3 shortening was seen in Type 1 diabetes patients in all four CD4+ subsets.

On this clone itself: Its antigen is undetermined.

Reverse transcription of all isolated RNA meant that expressed TCRB transcripts were sequenced. TCRdb keeps only in-frame clones here, not all; method: immunoSEQ multiplex PCR. Counted here are some 360,000 clones, 9.5% to 10% occurring once; the ten biggest clones make up 0.55% to 0.75%. One heparinised draw, averaging around 0.12 L, was taken per donor. The authors obtained over 95% purity in all sorted populations. Trimming shortened V by 0 bases and J by 0 bases, and 9 bases separated the two germline ends. Per germline, CDR1 MNHNS and CDR2 SASEGT. CDR3 length: 16 residues. Sequencing input: central memory CD4+ T cells from blood. This TCR came from a man aged 30 to 45 with type 1 diabetes. This chain connects TRBV6-1 to TRBJ1-5; possibly TRBD1 for D (5 bases). CDR3 in DNA: TGTGCCAGCAGTGAAGCGCTGACAGATAGCAATCAGCCCCAGCATTTT. It translates to CASSEALTDSNQPQHF.